This TCR beta chain was retrieved from a study of OX40 agonist ivuxolimab in advanced cancers. General notes on the study: Ivuxolimab was a fully human IgG2 agonistic monoclonal antibody targeting the costimulatory receptor OX40 (CD134). Intravenous ivuxolimab was administered to patients every 2 weeks at six dose levels: 0.01, 0.1, 0.3, 1.5, 3 and 10 mg/kg. Of the roughly 53 patients in dose escalation, approximately 20 had hepatocellular carcinoma, about 15 had melanoma, 9 had renal cell carcinoma and 9 had head and neck cancer. The dose-escalation cohort was about 86% male with a mean age of around 64 years, ranging from roughly 20 to 80. Prior anti-PD-1, anti-PD-L1 or anti-CTLA-4 therapy was permitted, and checkpoint inhibitors had been received by around 40% of dose-escalation patients. Partial responses were achieved by three dose-escalation patients, of whom one had hepatocellular carcinoma and two had cutaneous melanoma. The point of sequencing TCRbeta in the periphery was to test whether ivuxolimab changed TCR sequence diversity and drove clonal T-cell expansion. The monotherapy dose-escalation portion (N of about 50 patients) of the phase I ivuxolimab trial is reported in the paper. Overall study results and their limits: At doses of 0.1 to 3.0 mg/kg, clonal expansion of both CD4+ and CD8+ T cells in blood was seen between baseline and week 6. The antigen specificity of the peripheral T cells that underwent clonal expansion was not determined. Low levels of normalized T-cell clonal expansion were also seen in some nonresponding patients. On average, CD8+ T cells showed more expanded clones than CD4+ T cells after ivuxolimab. In partial responders in the 0.1-3.0 mg/kg groups, normalized peripheral clonal expansion was found to be among the lowest, especially among CD8+ T cells.

Inclusive of the bounding cysteine and phenylalanine, the CDR3 is 14 residues long. Kept here is only the CDR3 DNA, which spans 42 bases and is read in frame from base 1. Via the germline V gene, CDR1 is SGHVS and CDR2 FNYEAQ. Trimming leaves V shorter by 6 bases and J shorter by 9 bases, with the junction holding 6 bases beyond the gene matches. The trial excluded patients who had a history of autoimmune disease or who were on systemic immunosuppression. Peripheral blood for TCR sequencing was collected from all dose cohorts at baseline, on cycle 4 day 1, and on cycle 7 day 1. Samples were obtained from an open-label, multicenter, first-in-human phase I dose-escalation trial of ivuxolimab. The trial enrolled adults with locally advanced or metastatic head and neck squamous cell, hepatocellular, melanoma or renal cell carcinoma. Before TCR sequencing, CD4+ T cells and CD8+ T cells from peripheral blood were sorted into separate populations.

For sequencing of the TCRbeta CDR3 region, genomic DNA was extracted from the sorted cells. TCRbeta CDR3 regions were sequenced using the immunoSEQ Assay. Imported from immuneACCESS, the table was reduced by TCRdb to in-frame sequences with V and J called. These copies leave out some clones; in studies compared against another copy, an unresolved V gene accounts for under half, and the cause of the remainder is not known. This sample is represented by tens of thousands of clones; 65% to 90% of them were singletons. The ten largest clones represent 20% of the sample. To note about this clone: The specificity of this receptor is unknown. No per-base quality is available; no much larger clone lies one base away.

The chain uses TRBV7-6 and TRBJ1-6, and 9 junction bases match TRBD1. The sequenced sample was CD4+ or CD8+ T cells sorted from blood, obtained in a trial of the OX40 agonist ivuxolimab. The source of this sequence is an adult with an advanced solid tumor such as melanoma, head and neck, liver or kidney cancer. The CDR3 protein is CASSLTGGRSPLHF. The sequenced DNA: TGTGCCAGCAGTTTGACAGGGGGGCGTTCACCCCTCCACTTT.